Sequencing of this T cell receptor beta chain was carried out in a study of quantifying T cell responses using KT2 cells. Study details: cDNA was made from DNase-treated RNA using alpha and beta constant primers. The second PCR ran as a qPCR until a predetermined fluorescence threshold was reached.

Each cDNA got a UMI-containing oligo ligated at its 3' end. The first PCR ran 4 to 5 cycles with an equimolar RC1.1 and RC1.2 beta primer mix. TCRdb used MiXCR to reprocess the UMI-ligation and nested PCR reads, holding one entry per CDR3 protein. The sample records around 30,000 distinct CDR3 sequences, around 10% being singletons. Different KT2-to-PBMC ratios were created with a constant PBMC count. This clonotype was counted ten times or more. The CDR3 covers 15 residues. Trimming removed 1 base at V and 3 bases at J, with 13 bases between. CDR1 and CDR2 from the germline V gene are SGHVS and FQNEAQ.

The chain links TRBV7-8 to TRBJ2-7; D is perhaps TRBD1 (5 bases). The source material was PBMCs spiked with cells of the T cell clone KT2. The source is a human donor. CDR3 residues: CASSLGGRWVYEQYF. Here the CDR3 DNA reads TGTGCCAGCAGCTTAGGGGGCAGGTGGGTCTACGAGCAGTACTTC. The variable domain in full, completed from reference TRBV7-8 and TRBJ2-7, reads GAGVSQSPRYKVAKRGQDVALRCDPISGHVSLFWYQQALGQGPEFLTYFQNEAQLDKSGLPSDRFFAERPEGSVSTLKIQRTQQEDSAVYLCASSLGGRWVYEQYFGPGTRLTVT.